The present TCR beta chain was sequenced within a study of cytomegalovirus exposure and HLA in healthy donors. Study as a whole: A subsequent analysis reported that the 95 to 150 validation repertoires were produced on the same platform that had also been used for the 550 to 750 first-cohort repertoires.

This clone has a single count. The table came from immunoSEQ multiplex PCR; TCRdb's copy has only in-frame clones and leaves some out. Seen here are some 230,000 clones, just over 90% observed once, and the top ten hold 1% to 1.2%. The origin of this receptor is a woman in her late teens or twenties in good health and CMV-seronegative. Input material: PBMCs.

The DNA for the CDR3 is TGTGCCAGCAGCTCAAAGGGACAGAATAGTTTCTACGAGCAGTACTTC. Its translation: CASSSKGQNSFYEQYF. The V call is TRBV7-8, the J call TRBJ2-7; 7 bases are a match to TRBD1. The CDR3 covers 16 residues. CDR1 is SGHVS and CDR2 is FQNEAQ in the germline V gene. V trimming: 4 bases; J trimming: 3 bases; junction bases outside the gene matches: 12.